A single T cell receptor (beta chain) is shown here with its context. What it binds is not known. V lost 0 bases, J lost 3 bases, and 8 bases lay in between. The CDR3 extends over 14 amino acids. Germline lookup yields CDR1 MNHEY and CDR2 SVGAGI. Primers for the PCR totalled 60 Vbeta and 13 Jbeta. The protocol was immunoSEQ multiplex PCR, while the TCRdb copy is restricted to in-frame clones and leaves out a portion. This sample carries around 170,000 clones, approximately 80% of them seen once, and the ten largest clones take 2.6%. The data stem from a study of cytomegalovirus exposure and HLA in healthy donors. Findings of the study overall: Some V segments (TRBV6-2 and TRBV6-3 among them) were excluded as indistinguishable. An analysis that was carried out later associated 16,951 TCR beta sequences with HLA alleles at 0.05 false discovery rate.

The receptor's source is a woman aged 45-59 years in good health and CMV-seropositive. The chain couples TRBV6-5 to TRBJ1-1; D unclear. Sequencing was carried out using PBMCs. CDR3 loop: CASSYSHGDTEAFF. The CDR3 DNA follows: TGTGCCAGCAGTTACTCGCACGGGGACACTGAAGCTTTCTTT.